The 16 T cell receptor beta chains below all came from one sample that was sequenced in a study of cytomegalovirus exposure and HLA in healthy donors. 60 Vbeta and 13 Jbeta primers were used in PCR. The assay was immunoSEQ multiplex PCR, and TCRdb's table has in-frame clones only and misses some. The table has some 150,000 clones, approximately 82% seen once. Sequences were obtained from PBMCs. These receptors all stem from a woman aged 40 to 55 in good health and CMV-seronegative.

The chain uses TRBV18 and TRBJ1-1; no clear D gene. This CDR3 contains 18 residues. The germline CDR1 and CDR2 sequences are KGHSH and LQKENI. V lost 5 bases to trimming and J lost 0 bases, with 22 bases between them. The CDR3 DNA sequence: TGTGCCAGCTCAAGGTTGTCAGCGTCCAAAACCTTGAACACTGAAGCTTTCTTT. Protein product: CASSRLSASKTLNTEAFF.

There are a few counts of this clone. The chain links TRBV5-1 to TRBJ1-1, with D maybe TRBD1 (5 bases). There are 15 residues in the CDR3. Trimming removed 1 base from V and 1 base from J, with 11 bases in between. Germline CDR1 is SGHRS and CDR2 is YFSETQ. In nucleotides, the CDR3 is TGCGCCAGCAGCTTGACCGGAGGGGCGAACACTGAAGCTTTCTTT. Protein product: CASSLTGGANTEAFF.

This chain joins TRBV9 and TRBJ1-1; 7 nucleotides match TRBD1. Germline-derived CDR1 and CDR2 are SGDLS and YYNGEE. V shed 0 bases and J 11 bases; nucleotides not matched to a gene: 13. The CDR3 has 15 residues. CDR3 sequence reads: CASSVVENDRVGAFF. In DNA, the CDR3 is TGTGCCAGCAGCGTAGTCGAGAATGACAGGGTCGGTGCTTTCTTT.

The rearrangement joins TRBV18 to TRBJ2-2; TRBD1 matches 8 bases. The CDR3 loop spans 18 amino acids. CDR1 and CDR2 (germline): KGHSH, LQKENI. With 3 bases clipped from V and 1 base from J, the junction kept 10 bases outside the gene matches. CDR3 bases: TGTGCCAGCTCACCCTTTCTATCCGGGACAGGGAACACCGGGGAGCTGTTTTTT. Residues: CASSPFLSGTGNTGELFF.

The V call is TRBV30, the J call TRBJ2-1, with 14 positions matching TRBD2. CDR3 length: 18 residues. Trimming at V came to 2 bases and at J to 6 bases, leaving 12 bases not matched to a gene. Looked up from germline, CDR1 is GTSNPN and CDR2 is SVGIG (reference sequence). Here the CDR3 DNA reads TGTGCCTGGAGTCCCGGACTAGCGGGAGGCTTGAATGGCAATGAGCAGTTCTTC. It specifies CAWSPGLAGGLNGNEQFF.

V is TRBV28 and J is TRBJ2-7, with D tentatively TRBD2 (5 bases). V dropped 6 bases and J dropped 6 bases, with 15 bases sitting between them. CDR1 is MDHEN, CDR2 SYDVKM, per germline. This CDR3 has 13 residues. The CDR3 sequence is CASRGGRAVEQYF. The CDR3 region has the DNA TGTGCCAGCAGAGGAGGAAGAGCGGTCGAGCAGTACTTC. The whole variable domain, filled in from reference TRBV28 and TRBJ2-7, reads DVKVTQSSRYLVKRTGEKVFLECVQDMDHENMFWYRQDPGLGLRLIYFSYDVKMKEKGDIPEGYSVSREKKERFSLILESASTNQTSMYLCASRGGRAVEQYFGPGTRLTVT.

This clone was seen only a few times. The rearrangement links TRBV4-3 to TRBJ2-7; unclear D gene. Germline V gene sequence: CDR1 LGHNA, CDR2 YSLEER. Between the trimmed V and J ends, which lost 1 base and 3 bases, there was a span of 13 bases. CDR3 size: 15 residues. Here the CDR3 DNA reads TGCGCCAGCAGCCAAGCGAATCAGGTGGACTACGAGCAGTACTTC. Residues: CASSQANQVDYEQYF.

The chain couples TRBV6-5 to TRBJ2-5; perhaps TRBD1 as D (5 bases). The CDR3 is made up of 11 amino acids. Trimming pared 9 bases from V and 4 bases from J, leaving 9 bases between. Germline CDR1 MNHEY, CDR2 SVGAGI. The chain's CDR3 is CASIQGETQYF. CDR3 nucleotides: TGTGCCAGTATTCAGGGAGAGACCCAGTACTTC.

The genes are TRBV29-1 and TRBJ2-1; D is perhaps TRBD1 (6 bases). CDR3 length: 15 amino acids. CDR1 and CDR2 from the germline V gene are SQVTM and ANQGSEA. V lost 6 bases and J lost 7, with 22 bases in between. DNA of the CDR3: TGCAGCGTCCTGCCCTGGACAGATGTGAGGAATGAGCAGTTCTTC. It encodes CSVLPWTDVRNEQFF.

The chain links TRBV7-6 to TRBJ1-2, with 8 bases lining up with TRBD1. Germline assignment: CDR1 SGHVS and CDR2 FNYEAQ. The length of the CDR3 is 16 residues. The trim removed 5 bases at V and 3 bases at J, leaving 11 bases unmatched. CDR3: CASSPNRGKGDYGYTF. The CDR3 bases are TGTGCCAGCAGCCCGAACAGGGGGAAAGGGGACTATGGCTACACCTTC. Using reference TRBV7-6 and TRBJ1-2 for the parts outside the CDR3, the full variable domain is GAGVSQSPRYKVTKRGQDVALRCDPISGHVSLYWYRQALGQGPEFLTYFNYEAQQDKSGLPNDRFSAERPEGSISTLTIQRTEQRDSAMYRCASSPNRGKGDYGYTFGSGTRLTVV.

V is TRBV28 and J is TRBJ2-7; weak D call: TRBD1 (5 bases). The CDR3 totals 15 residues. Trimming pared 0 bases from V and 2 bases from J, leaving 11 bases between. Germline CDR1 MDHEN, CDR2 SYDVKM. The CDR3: CASSLWARDPYEQYF. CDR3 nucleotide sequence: TGTGCCAGCAGTTTATGGGCCAGGGATCCCTACGAGCAGTACTTC. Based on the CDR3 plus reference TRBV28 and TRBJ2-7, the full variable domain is DVKVTQSSRYLVKRTGEKVFLECVQDMDHENMFWYRQDPGLGLRLIYFSYDVKMKEKGDIPEGYSVSREKKERFSLILESASTNQTSMYLCASSLWARDPYEQYFGPGTRLTVT.

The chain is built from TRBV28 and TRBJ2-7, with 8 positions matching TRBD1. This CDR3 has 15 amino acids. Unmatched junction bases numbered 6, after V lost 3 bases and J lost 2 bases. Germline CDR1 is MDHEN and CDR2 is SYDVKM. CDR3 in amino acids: CASSFIGTGTYEQYF. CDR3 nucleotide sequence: TGTGCCAGCAGTTTCATCGGGACAGGTACCTACGAGCAGTACTTC.

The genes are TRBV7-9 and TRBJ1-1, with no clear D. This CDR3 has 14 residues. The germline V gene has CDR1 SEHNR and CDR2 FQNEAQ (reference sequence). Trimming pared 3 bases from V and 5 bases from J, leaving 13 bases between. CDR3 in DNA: TGTGCCAGCAGCTTTGATGTGGGCTGGACTGAAGCTTTCTTT. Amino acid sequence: CASSFDVGWTEAFF.

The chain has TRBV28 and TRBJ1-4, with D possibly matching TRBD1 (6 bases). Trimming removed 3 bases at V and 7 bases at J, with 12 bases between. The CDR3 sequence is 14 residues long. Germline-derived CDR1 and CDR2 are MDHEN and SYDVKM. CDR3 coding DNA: TGTGCCAGCAGTTTCGGGGGGCGCGGTGAAAAACTGTTTTTT. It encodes CASSFGGRGEKLFF.

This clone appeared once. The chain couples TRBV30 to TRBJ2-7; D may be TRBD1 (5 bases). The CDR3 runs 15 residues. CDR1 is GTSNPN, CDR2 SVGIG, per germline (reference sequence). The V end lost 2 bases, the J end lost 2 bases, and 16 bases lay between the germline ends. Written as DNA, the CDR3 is TGTGCCTGGAGTCTTACAGGCACGGGCACCTACGAGCAGTACTTC. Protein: CAWSLTGTGTYEQYF. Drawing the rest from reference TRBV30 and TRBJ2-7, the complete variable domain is SQTIHQWPATLVQPVGSPLSLECTVEGTSNPNLYWYRQAAGRGLQLLFYSVGIGQISSEVPQNLSASRPQDRQFILSSKKLLLSDSGFYLCAWSLTGTGTYEQYFGPGTRLTVT.

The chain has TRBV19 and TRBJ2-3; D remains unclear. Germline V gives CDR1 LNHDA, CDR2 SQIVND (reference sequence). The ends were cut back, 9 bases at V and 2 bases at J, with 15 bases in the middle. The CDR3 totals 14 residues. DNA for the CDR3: TGTGCCAGCCGTAGCTCCTTCCACACAGATACGCAGTATTTT. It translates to CASRSSFHTDTQYF.